This TCR beta chain is from a study of blood T cell repertoires in COVID-19. Study context: The origin of the acute and convalescent COVID-19 samples was the United States, Italy and Spain.

Using immunoSEQ multiplex PCR, the repertoire was profiled, and TCRdb retains in-frame clones only, with some absent. The data hold about 130,000 clones, with 86% observed a single time. There are 16 residues in the CDR3. The germline V gene has CDR1 MNHNY and CDR2 SVGAGI (reference sequence). V lost 5 bases and J lost 3; bases outside the gene matches: 6. The sequencing input was peripheral blood. This rearrangement joins TRBV6-6 to TRBJ2-3, with TRBD2 identical over 12 bases. This clonotype was sampled from a human donor in a cohort sampled during active COVID-19. The CDR3 DNA reads TGTGCCAGCAGTCCCCTAGCGGGAGGGAGAACAGATACGCAGTATTTT. Its protein is CASSPLAGGRTDTQYF.